These 5 T cell receptor beta chains were all obtained from the same sample, sequenced in a study of cytomegalovirus exposure and HLA in healthy donors. The PCR contained 60 Vbeta and 13 Jbeta primers. Repertoires were generated with immunoSEQ multiplex PCR, while TCRdb's copy carries only in-frame clones and drops some. The repertoire holds approximately 150,000 clones, with about three quarters as singletons. The specimen sequenced was PBMCs. Source of these receptors: a middle-aged woman in good health and CMV-seropositive.

The CDR3 sequence: CASSSSGGQETQYF. The CDR3 nucleotides are TGTGCCAGCAGCTCTAGCGGGGGACAAGAGACCCAGTACTTC. The rearrangement joins TRBV13 to TRBJ2-5; TRBD2 matches at 10 bases. J gave up 2 bases and V 4 bases, and 1 base lay outside the gene matches. The germline gives CDR1 PRHDT, CDR2 FYEKMQ (reference sequence). The CDR3 sequence is 14 residues long.

The rearrangement links TRBV9 to TRBJ2-1, with D perhaps TRBD1 (6 bases). Trimming shortened V by 6 bases and J by 5 bases, and 15 bases separated the two germline ends. Germline V gene data show CDR1 as SGDLS and CDR2 as YYNGEE. CDR3 length: 14 amino acids. The CDR3 bases are TGTGCCAGCACCCCCGGCAGGGGAGACAATGAGCAGTTCTTC. Translation: CASTPGRGDNEQFF.

This clone was found once. V and J are TRBV11-2 and TRBJ1-2; tentatively, D is TRBD1 (5 bases). Germline CDR1 SGHAT, CDR2 FQNNGV. The CDR3 has 15 residues. The ends were cut back, 2 bases at V and 5 bases at J, with 15 bases in the middle. CDR3 bases: TGTGCCAGCAGCTTAAGGGGCGCGACGGAGTATGGCTACACCTTC. It yields the protein CASSLRGATEYGYTF.

The CDR3: CAWSGQGLQPQHF. The CDR3 nucleotides read TGTGCCTGGAGTGGACAGGGATTGCAGCCCCAGCATTTT. V and J are TRBV30 and TRBJ1-5; TRBD1 matches 7 bases. Germline V gives CDR1 GTSNPN, CDR2 SVGIG (reference sequence). CDR3 length equals 13 residues. The ends lost 1 base at V and 7 bases at J; junction bases unmatched: 4.

The CDR3 DNA follows: TGTGCCAGCAGCCTAGCGGGGGTGAGCACAGATACGCAGTATTTT. Translated: CASSLAGVSTDTQYF. The gene calls are TRBV28 and TRBJ2-3, with TRBD2 matching 10 bases. The germline V gene has CDR1 MDHEN and CDR2 SYDVKM. The CDR3 loop spans 15 amino acids. Losses at the gene ends were 6 bases for V and 0 bases for J; bases not matched to a gene: 3.